This TCR beta chain was obtained from a study of blood T cell repertoires in COVID-19. About the study: Donors in the United States, Italy and Spain gave samples during acute or convalescent COVID-19. Nucleic acid was either cDNA or gDNA, and it came from T cells, B-cell-depleted T cells, or PBMCs.

The CDR3 has 16 residues. Germline loops: CDR1 KGHSH, CDR2 LQKENI. V lost 2 bases and J lost 1; bases outside the gene matches: 3. The repertoire was sequenced with immunoSEQ multiplex PCR; TCRdb's copy has only in-frame clones and lacks some. Of about 430,000 clones listed, approximately 91% are singletons. Living in about two dozen US areas, the participants were between 18 and 89 years of age. Which cohort a participant joined came from the clinical history participants gave. The TCR sequence derives from a woman aged 18-29 years who had been exposed to COVID-19. V gene TRBV18 combines with J gene TRBJ2-7, with 12 positions matching TRBD2. The sequenced sample consisted of PBMCs or T cells enriched from blood (not recorded which). The CDR3 DNA sequence: TGTGCCAGCTCACCAACCGGGACTAGCGGGTCCTACGAGCAGTACTTC. Its translation is CASSPTGTSGSYEQYF. Based on the CDR3 plus reference TRBV18 and TRBJ2-7, the full variable domain is NAGVMQNPRHLVRRRGQEARLRCSPMKGHSHVYWYRQLPEEGLKFMVYLQKENIIDESGMPKERFSAEFPKEGPSILRIQQVVRGDSAAYFCASSPTGTSGSYEQYFGPGTRLTVT.